The 2 T cell receptor beta chains given below trace back to one sample, sequenced in a study of T cell responses to AZD1222 COVID-19 vaccine (dated by TCRdb to about 2021). The time point label on this specimen signifies: baseline before first vaccination. The library was made by the immunoSEQ multiplex PCR assay. What TCRdb holds here is the immuneACCESS table cut down to in-frame rearrangements. Part of the clones is not present; checked against another copy, under half of the missing clones reflect an unresolved V gene, and the others are unexplained. In this sample the table shows about 98,000 clones, 84% of which occur a single time. Together, the top ten hold approximately 15% of the sample. This material consisted of peripheral blood, taken on day 0 of AZD1222 vaccination. Receptors originate from an adult in good health.

This sequence joins TRBV3-1 (or the pseudogene TRBV3-2) and TRBJ2-7; 7 nucleotides line up with TRBD1. V shed 6 bases, J shed 5 bases, and the junction held 7 bases outside the gene matches. The germline V gene encodes CDR1 LGHDT and CDR2 YNNKEL (reference sequence). This CDR3 spans 13 amino acids. In DNA form, the CDR3 reads TGTGCCAGCAGGCTGACAGGGATCAACGAGCAGTACTTC. Its protein product is CASRLTGINEQYF.

This sequence joins TRBV9 and TRBJ2-2; D gene uncertain. The CDR3 has 12 amino acids. The germline V gene encodes CDR1 SGDLS and CDR2 YYNGEE. The V and J ends lost 4 bases and 6 bases respectively, with 7 bases between them. CDR3: CASSLMAGELFF. CDR3 sequence (DNA): TGTGCCAGCAGCCTGATGGCCGGGGAGCTGTTTTTT.